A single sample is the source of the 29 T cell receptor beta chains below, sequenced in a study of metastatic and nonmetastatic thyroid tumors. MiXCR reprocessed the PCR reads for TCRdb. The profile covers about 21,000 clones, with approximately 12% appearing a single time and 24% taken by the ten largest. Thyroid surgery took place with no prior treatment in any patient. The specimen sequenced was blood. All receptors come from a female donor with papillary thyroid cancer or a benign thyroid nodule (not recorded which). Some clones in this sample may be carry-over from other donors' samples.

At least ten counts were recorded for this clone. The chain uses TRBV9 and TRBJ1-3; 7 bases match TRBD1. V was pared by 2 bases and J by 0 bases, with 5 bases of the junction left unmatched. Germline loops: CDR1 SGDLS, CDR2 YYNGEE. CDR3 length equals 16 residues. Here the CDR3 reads CASSVHTGVSGNTIYF. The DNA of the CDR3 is TGTGCCAGCAGCGTTCATACAGGGGTCTCTGGAAACACCATATATTTT.

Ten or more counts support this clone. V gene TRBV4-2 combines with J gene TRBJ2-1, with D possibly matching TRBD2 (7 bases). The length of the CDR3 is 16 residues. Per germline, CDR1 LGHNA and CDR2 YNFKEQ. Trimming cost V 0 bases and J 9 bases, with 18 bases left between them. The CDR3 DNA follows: TGTGCCAGCAGCCAAGATCAAACGGGGGGCCTTTTTGAGCAGTTCTTC. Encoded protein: CASSQDQTGGLFEQFF.

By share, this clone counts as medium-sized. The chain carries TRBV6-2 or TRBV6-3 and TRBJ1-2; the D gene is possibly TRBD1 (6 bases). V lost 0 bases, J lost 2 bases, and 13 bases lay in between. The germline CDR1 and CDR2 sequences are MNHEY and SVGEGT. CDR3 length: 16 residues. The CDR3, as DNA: TGTGCCAGCAGTTACTCTACAGGGAACCTAAACTATGGCTACACCTTC. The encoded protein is CASSYSTGNLNYGYTF.

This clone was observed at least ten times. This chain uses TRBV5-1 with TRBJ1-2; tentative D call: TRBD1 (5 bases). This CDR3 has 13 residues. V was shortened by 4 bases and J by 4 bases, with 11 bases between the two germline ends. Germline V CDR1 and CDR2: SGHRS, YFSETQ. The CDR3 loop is CASSMWDGYGYTF. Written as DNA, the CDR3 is TGCGCCAGCAGCATGTGGGACGGCTATGGCTACACCTTC.

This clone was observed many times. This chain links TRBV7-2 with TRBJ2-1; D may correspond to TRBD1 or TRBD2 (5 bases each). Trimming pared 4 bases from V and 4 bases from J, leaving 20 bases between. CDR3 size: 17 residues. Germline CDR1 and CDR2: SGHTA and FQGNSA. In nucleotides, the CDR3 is TGTGCCAGCAGCTCGCGATTGGACACCGAGGGATACAATGAGCAGTTCTTC. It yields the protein CASSSRLDTEGYNEQFF.

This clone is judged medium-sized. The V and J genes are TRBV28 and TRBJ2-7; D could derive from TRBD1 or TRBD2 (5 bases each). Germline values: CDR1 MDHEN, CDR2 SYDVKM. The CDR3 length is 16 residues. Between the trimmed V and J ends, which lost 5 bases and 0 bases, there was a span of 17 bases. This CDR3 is CASSPRSGTFSYEQYF. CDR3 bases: TGTGCCAGCAGTCCGCGGTCCGGGACGTTCTCCTACGAGCAGTACTTC.

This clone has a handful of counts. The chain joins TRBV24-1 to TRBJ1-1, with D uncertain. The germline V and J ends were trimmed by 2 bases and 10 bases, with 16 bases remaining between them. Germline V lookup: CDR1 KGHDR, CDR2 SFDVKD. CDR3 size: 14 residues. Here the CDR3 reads CATSDSSRGVGAFF. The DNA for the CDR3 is TGTGCCACCAGTGATTCCTCCCGCGGGGTGGGAGCTTTCTTT.

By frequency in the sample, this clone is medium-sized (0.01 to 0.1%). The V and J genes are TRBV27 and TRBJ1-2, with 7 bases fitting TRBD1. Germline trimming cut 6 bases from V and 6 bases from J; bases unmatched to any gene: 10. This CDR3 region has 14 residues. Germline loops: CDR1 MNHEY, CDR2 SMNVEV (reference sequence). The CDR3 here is CASSLLDRADGYTF. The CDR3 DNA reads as TGTGCCAGCAGCCTCCTCGACAGGGCGGATGGCTACACCTTC.

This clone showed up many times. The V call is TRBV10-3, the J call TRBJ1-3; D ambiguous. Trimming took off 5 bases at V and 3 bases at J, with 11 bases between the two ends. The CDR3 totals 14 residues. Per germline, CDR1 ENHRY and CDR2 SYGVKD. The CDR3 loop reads CAISMTVLGNTIYF. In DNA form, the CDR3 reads TGTGCCATCAGTATGACCGTCCTTGGAAACACCATATATTTT.

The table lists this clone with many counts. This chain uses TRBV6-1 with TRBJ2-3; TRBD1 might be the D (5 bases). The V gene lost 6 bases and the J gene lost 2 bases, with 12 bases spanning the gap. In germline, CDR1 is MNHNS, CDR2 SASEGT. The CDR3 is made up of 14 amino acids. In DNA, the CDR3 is TGTGCCAGCAGCCGCGACAGAATCACAGATACGCAGTATTTT. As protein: CASSRDRITDTQYF.

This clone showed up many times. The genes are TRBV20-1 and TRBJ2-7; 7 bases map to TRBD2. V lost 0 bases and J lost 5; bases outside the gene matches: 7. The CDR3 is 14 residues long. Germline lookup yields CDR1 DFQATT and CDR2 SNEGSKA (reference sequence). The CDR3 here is CSARDKRDLHEQYF. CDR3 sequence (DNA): TGCAGTGCTAGAGATAAGCGGGACCTACACGAGCAGTACTTC.

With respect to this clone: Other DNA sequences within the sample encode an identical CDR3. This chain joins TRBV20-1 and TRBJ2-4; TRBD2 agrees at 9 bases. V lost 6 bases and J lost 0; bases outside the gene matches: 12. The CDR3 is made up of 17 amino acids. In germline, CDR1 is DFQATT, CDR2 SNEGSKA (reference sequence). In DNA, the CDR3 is TGCAGTGCAGCGCTGGCGGGGGGGCTCCTAGCCAAAAACATTCAGTACTTC. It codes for CSAALAGGLLAKNIQYF.

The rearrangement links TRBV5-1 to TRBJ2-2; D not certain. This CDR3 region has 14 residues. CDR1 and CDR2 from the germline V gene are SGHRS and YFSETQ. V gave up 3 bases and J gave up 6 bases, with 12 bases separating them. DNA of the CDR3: TGCGCCAGCAGCTATTCCCCTTCCGCCGGGGAGCTGTTTTTT. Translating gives CASSYSPSAGELFF.

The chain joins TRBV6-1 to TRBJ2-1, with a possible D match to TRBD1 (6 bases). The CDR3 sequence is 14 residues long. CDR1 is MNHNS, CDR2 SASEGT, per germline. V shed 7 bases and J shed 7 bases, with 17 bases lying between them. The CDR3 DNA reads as TGTGCCAGCACCCCCGGGACATGCAAAAATGAGCAGTTCTTC. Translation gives CASTPGTCKNEQFF.

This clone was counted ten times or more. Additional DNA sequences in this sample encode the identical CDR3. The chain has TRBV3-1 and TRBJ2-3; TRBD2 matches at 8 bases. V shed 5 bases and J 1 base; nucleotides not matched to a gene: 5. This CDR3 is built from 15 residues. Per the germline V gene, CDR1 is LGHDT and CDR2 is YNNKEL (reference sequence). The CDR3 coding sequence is TGTGCCAGCAGCACCCGAGCGGGGGGCACAGATACGCAGTATTTT. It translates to CASSTRAGGTDTQYF.

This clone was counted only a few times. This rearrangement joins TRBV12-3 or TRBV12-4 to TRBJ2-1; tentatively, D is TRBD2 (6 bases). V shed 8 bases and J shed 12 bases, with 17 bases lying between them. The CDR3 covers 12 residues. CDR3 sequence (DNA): TGTGCCAGCGGTTGGACTATATCTGCGCAGTTCTTC. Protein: CASGWTISAQFF.

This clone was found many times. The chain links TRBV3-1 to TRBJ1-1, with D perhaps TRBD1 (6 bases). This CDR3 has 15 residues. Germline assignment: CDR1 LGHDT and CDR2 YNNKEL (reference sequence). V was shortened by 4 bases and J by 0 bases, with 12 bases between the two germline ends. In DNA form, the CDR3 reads TGTGCCAGCAGCCCTCGACAGGTCCTGAACACTGAAGCTTTCTTT. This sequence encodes CASSPRQVLNTEAFF.

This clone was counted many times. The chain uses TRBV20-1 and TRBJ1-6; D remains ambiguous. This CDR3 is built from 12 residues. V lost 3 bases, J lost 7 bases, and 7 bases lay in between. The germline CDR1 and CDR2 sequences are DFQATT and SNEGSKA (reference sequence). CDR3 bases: TGCAGTGCTAGGGCGACCAATTCACCCCTCCACTTT. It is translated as CSARATNSPLHF.

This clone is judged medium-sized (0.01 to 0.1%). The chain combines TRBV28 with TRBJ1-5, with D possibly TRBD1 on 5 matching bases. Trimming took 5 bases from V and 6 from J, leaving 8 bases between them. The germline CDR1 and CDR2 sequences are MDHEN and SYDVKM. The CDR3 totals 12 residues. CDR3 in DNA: TGTGCCAGCAGTGAAAGGGGTCAGCCCCAGCATTTT. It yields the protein CASSERGQPQHF.

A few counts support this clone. As DNA, the CDR3 is TGTGCCAGCAGTTACTCGTACAGGTCCCACTATGGCTACACCTTC. It yields the protein CASSYSYRSHYGYTF. This chain links TRBV6-5 with TRBJ1-2, with a weak D call TRBD1 (5 bases). V lost 0 bases and J lost 3, with 11 bases in between. CDR1 is MNHEY and CDR2 is SVGAGI in the germline V gene. The CDR3 has 15 residues.

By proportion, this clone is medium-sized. For the CDR3, the DNA is TGTGCCAGCAGTACAGGGAGGAGGGAGACCCAGTACTTC. It yields the protein CASSTGRRETQYF. The V gene is TRBV6-1, the J gene TRBJ2-5; D may match TRBD1 or TRBD2 (6 bases each). The V end lost 5 bases, the J end lost 5 bases, and 12 bases lay between the germline ends. Germline V gene lookup returns CDR1 MNHNS and CDR2 SASEGT. The CDR3 length is 13 residues.

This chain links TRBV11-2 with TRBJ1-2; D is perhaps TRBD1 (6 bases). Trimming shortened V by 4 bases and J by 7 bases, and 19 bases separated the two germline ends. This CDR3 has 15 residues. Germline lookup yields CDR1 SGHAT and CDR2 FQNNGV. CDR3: CASSSGGRYARGYTF. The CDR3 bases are TGTGCCAGCAGCTCCGGGGGGCGTTACGCGCGTGGCTACACCTTC.

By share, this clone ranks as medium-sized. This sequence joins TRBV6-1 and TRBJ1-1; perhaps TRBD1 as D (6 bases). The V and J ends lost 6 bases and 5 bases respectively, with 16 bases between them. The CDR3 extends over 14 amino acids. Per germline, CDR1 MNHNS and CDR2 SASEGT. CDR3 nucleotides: TGTGCCAGCAGGGAGGGGGGACAAGGAACTGAAGCTTTCTTT. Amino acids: CASREGGQGTEAFF.

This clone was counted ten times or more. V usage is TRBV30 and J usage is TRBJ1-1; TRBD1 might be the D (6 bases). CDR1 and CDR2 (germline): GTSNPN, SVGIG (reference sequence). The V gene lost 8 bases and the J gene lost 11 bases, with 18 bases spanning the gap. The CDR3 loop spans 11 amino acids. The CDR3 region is CALSPGGRAFF. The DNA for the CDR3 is TGTGCCCTGTCCCCGGGGGGGCGCGCTTTCTTT. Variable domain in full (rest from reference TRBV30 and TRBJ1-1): SQTIHQWPATLVQPVGSPLSLECTVEGTSNPNLYWYRQAAGRGLQLLFYSVGIGQISSEVPQNLSASRPQDRQFILSSKKLLLSDSGFYLCALSPGGRAFFGQGTRLTVV.

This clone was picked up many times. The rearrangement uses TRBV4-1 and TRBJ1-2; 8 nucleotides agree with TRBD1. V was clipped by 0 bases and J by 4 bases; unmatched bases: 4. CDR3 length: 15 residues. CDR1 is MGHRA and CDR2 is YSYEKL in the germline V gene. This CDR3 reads CASSQDRGLGYGYTF. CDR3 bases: TGCGCCAGCAGCCAAGACAGGGGGCTCGGCTATGGCTACACCTTC.

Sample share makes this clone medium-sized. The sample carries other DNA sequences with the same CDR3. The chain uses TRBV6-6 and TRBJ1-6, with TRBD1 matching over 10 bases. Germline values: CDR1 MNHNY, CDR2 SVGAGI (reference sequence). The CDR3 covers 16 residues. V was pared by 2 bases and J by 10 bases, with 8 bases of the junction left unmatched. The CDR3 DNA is TGTGCCAGCAGTTACCGCGCCGGGACAGGGGCGTCACCCCTCCACTTT. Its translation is CASSYRAGTGASPLHF.

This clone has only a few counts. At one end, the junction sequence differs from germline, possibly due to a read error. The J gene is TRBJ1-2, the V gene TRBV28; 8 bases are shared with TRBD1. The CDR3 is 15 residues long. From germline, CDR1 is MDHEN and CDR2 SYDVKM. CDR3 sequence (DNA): TGTGCCATCAGTTTTACCAGGGGGCGGGTAGGTGGCCACACCTTC. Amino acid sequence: CAISFTRGRVGGHTF.

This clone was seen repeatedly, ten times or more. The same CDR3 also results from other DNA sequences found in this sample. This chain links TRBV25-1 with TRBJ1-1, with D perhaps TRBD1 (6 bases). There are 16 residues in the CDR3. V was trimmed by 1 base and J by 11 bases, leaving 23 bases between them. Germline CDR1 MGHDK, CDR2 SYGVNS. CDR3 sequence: CASSESVYKQGSRAFF. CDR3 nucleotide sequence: TGTGCCAGCAGTGAATCGGTGTATAAACAGGGCAGTAGGGCTTTCTTT.

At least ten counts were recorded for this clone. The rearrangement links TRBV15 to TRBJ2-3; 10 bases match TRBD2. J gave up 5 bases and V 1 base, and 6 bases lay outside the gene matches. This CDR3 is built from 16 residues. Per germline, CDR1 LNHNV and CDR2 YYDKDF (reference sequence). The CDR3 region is CATSRGSGGNIDTQYF. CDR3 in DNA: TGTGCCACCAGCAGAGGTAGCGGGGGGAATATAGATACGCAGTATTTT.